This T cell receptor beta chain was obtained from a study of shared clonotypes between healthy human individuals (dated by TCRdb to 2019 to 2021). In the study overall: The cohort comprised a couple of women and a few men aged 18 to 49 years. Per donor, three plates each were used for CD4 naive and CD4 memory, two for CD8 naive, and one for CD8 memory. Blood TCR repertoires of a handful of healthy adults were deeply sequenced to estimate repertoire size and the extent of clonotype sharing between individuals. Libraries were prepared and TCR repertoires were sequenced by different laboratories using diverse techniques, in order to increase sequencing depth and limit assay-specific biases. Each donor's leukapheresis produced roughly between roughly 0.94 and 9.5 billion PBMCs. Here is what the overall study found, with its caveats: Compared with non-shared clonotypes, clonotypes shared by all four sorted-subset donors had higher generation probabilities. Larger estimated clonotype richness was generally found for naive subsets than for memory subsets. Incomplete sequencing was indicated by rarefaction of sorted-subset datasets, despite the large sequencing depth. The small number of donors limited the genetic and exposure-history diversity represented. Sharing across a few donors was observed for approximately 5% of naive CD4, over 3% of naive CD8, 2.3% of memory CD4, and 0.4% of memory CD8 clonotypes. Only blood was sampled, and tissue TCR repertoires likely differ from those in blood. Pairwise subsampling indicated that sequencing depth was expected to affect the degree of clonotype sharing among donors.

As for this clone: It has no known antigen specificity. Within one base of it there is no much larger clone, and no base qualities were kept. In the same sample, other DNA sequences code for this CDR3.

From the germline V gene (reference sequence), CDR1 is DFQATT and CDR2 is SNEGSKA. V sheds 2 bases and J sheds 4 bases, leaving 2 bases between their ends. The CDR3 sequence holds 10 residues, the cysteine and phenylalanine included. Only CDR3 DNA is held: 30 bases, read in frame from base 1. Using the deep immunoSEQ assay, multiplex PCR amplified TCR CDR3 regions from genomic DNA. Genomic DNA extracted from each cell subset was distributed evenly over all wells of several immunoSEQ 96-well plates, and each plate served as one replicate. For sorted subsets, 150 to 250 ng of genomic DNA, equivalent to roughly 33,000 T cell genomes, went into each replicate PCR. The purified libraries were quantified using a Qubit 3.0 fluorometer, sized with a Bioanalyzer 2100, and then quantified again using the KAPA Library Quantification kit. Each immunoSEQ 96-well plate was sequenced on its own single-read 150-cycle Illumina NextSeq 550 flow cell. The published analysis was carried out like this. Because only junctional sequences without quality scores were contained in the immunoSEQ output, filtering matching that applied to full-length reads could not be performed. To assign V/J genes and CDR3, sequences were annotated using PyIR, a Python wrapper for IgBLAST v1.9, with IMGT germline references. Reads were removed for weak V/J assignments (E-value above 1e-6), missing CDR3, stop codons, out-of-frame junctions, or ambiguous translated residues. V3J clonotypes were defined as sequences sharing the same inferred V gene, J gene, and CDR3 amino acid sequence. Percentage overlap between repertoires was calculated by dividing the number of shared unique clonotypes by the size of the smaller repertoire. Richness of each repertoire was evaluated using RTK rarefaction, the Chao1 estimator, and Recon v2.1 estimates of unobserved clonotypes. Generation probabilities for all TCRbeta clonotypes obtained by the gDNA method from a handful of donors were computed using OLGA. The immuneACCESS repertoire file appears here via TCRdb, limited to in-frame rearrangements. These files lack a portion of the clones; in checked studies, under half of the deficit traces to unresolved V genes, and the cause of the others is not known. V, J and clone size reflect that table, while D and trimming were determined from the DNA. The sample table shows 2 million or so clones, and 85% to 95% are seen once. 0.13% of the sample lies in the top ten.

The donors were healthy, HIV-negative adults who had no recently reported acute infections or vaccinations. Only Caucasian adults living in Nashville, Tennessee, USA were represented among the donors. CD4+ T cells were enriched through magnetic negative selection, after which naive cells were positively selected on CD45RA and the remaining negative fraction served as the memory subset. After blood collection by leukapheresis, PBMCs were isolated using Ficoll-Histopaque density gradient centrifugation and then cryopreserved in the vapor phase of liquid nitrogen. Analytical flow cytometry was used to check the purity and quantity of each magnetically sorted T cell population. Genomic DNA was isolated from each sorted fraction and quantified by UV absorbance on a Nanodrop 2000c.

Sequenced sample: naive CD4+ T cells sorted from blood. What this sample's cell subset or site label stands for: CD45RA+ positively selected. The chain is encoded by TRBV20-1 joined to TRBJ2-5, with no D gene named confidently. The origin of this receptor is a man younger than 30 in good health. The CDR3 loop reads CSARTETQYF. The DNA sequence is given as TGCAGTGCTAGAACAGAGACCCAGTACTTC.